This TCR beta chain appears in the sequencing data of a study of blood T cell repertoires in COVID-19 (TCRdb year 2020). In terms of the full investigation: Samples from collaborators originated in the United States, Italy and Spain and spanned both the acute and convalescent phases of COVID-19. The material from the prospective study consisted of cDNA or gDNA derived from T cells, B-cell-depleted T cells, or PBMCs. The dataset comprised deeply sampled blood TCRbeta repertoires from subjects exposed to, actively infected with, or recovered from COVID-19. The repertoires were released in a freely available public database intended as a resource for research on the immune response to SARS-CoV-2. Samples were obtained from the ongoing ImmuneRACE study (first 160 participants) and from over a thousand subjects provided by 6 global collaborators. The sample metadata nearly always contained a de-identified subject ID, COVID-19 status, age in years and sex. Where HLA class I and class II types were available, the types were taken from metadata supplied by the sample provider, not from assay-based typing. Study-wide conclusions, independent of this receptor: Clinical and demographic metadata were provided uncurated, with the amount varying by source and participant.

CDR1 KGHSH and CDR2 LQKENI are derived from the germline V gene. Trimming removed 2 bases from V and 3 bases from J, leaving 5 bases between the germline ends. Spanning cysteine to phenylalanine, the CDR3 consists of 14 amino acids. Only the CDR3 part of the read is kept: 42 bases, read in frame from the first base. The immunoSEQ Assay, a bias-controlled multiplex PCR, was used to amplify TCRbeta CDR3 regions from genomic DNA. The source study handled its data this way. Within the assay, amplification of reference gene primers was used to estimate how many nucleated cells each sample contained. Sequence reads were collapsed and filtered to measure the absolute abundance of every unique TCRbeta CDR3 rearrangement. For each sample, productive Simpson clonality was calculated as the square root of Simpson's diversity index across productive rearrangements. The table comes from immuneACCESS by way of TCRdb, which keeps in-frame sequences with V and J called. Part of the clones is missing from these tables; in studies checked, under half for an unresolved V gene and the rest for unknown reasons. That table furnishes V, J and clone size, whereas the DNA furnished D and trimming. This sample is represented by 180,000 or so clones; approximately 85% of them were singletons. About 9.1% of the sample is in the top ten clones.

Collaborating institutions collected whole blood in K2EDTA tubes following their own protocols. For TCRbeta analysis, collaborators shipped samples in one of three forms: frozen whole blood, isolated PBMCs, or DNA extracted from either of those sample types. In the case of this clone: This receptor's antigen is unknown. The sample holds no much larger clone one base away, and base qualities are not on file.

The material sequenced was peripheral blood. The receptor chain draws on TRBV18 and TRBJ1-6, with the D gene call left open. The sequence came from an elderly woman with acute or convalescent COVID-19. CDR3 loop: CASSPEIYNSPLHF. In nucleotide form, the sequence is TGTGCCAGCTCACCAGAGATCTATAATTCACCCCTCCACTTT.